The present entry profiles one TCR beta chain with its context. Its antigen is unidentified. Researchers grouped second doses given at about 4 or about 12 weeks into one pool. The source of the sample is a study of T cell responses to AZD1222 COVID-19 vaccine. Broader study findings: Researchers took repertoire samples only after the peak T cell response had come.

TCRdb's table, derived via immunoSEQ multiplex PCR, lists solely in-frame clones and lacks some. Here the sample spans over 95,000 clones, around nine tenths being singletons. This CDR3 spans 14 amino acids. Trimming removed 4 bases from V and 1 base from J, with 10 bases in between. Germline CDR1 and CDR2: WSHSY and SAAADI. The receptor's source is an adult who received the AZD1222 COVID-19 vaccine. The sample here was peripheral blood, taken 28 days after the second AZD1222 dose. The chain joins TRBV10-2 to TRBJ1-1; D is ambiguous. CDR3 residues: CASSGRLPNTEAFF. In nucleotides, the CDR3 is TGCGCCAGCAGTGGTCGGCTACCGAACACTGAAGCTTTCTTT.